This TCR beta chain comes out of a study of T cells in Graves' hyperthyroidism and ophthalmopathy. Notes on the study in general: Most clonotypes expanded in the thyroid (above 0.001) were also present in blood.

V gave up 10 bases and J gave up 1 base, with 13 bases separating them. From germline, CDR1 is SNHLY and CDR2 FYNNEI. The CDR3 totals 13 residues. Amplification of TCR beta CDR3 regions used RNA as the template. Initially, a first-round RT-PCR of the TCR CDR3 employed the HTBI primer set. TCRdb processed the multiplex PCR reads anew with MiXCR; each CDR3 protein has one entry. The data show 500,000 to 550,000 distinct CDR3 sequences, about 20% seen once. The cohort's ophthalmopathy patients, a group with duration under 3 months, had a Clinical Activity Score of at least 3 and a NOSPECS grade of at least 4. Of note for this clonotype: Its cognate antigen is unknown.

This chain connects TRBV2 to TRBJ1-1, with a tentative D call TRBD1 (5 bases). Specimen: blood. This clonotype was sampled from a man in his forties with Graves' ophthalmopathy. This chain's CDR3 is CATGVGGNTEAFF. The CDR3 bases are TGTGCCACTGGGGTGGGGGGGAACACTGAAGCTTTCTTT.